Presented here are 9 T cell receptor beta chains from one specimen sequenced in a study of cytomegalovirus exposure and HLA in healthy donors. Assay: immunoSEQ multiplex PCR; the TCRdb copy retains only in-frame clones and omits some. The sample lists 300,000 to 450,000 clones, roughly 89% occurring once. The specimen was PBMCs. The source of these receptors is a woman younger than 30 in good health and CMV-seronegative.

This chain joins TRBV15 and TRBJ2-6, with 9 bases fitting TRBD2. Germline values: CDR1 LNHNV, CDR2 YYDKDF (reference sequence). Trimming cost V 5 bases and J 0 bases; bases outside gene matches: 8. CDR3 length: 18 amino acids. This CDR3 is CATSEAGGGSSGANVLTF. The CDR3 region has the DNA TGTGCCACCAGCGAGGCGGGAGGGGGAAGCTCTGGGGCCAACGTCCTGACTTTC.

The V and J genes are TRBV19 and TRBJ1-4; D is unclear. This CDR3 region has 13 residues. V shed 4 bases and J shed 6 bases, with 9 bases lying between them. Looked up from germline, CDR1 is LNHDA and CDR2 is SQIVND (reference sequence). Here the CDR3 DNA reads TGTGCCAGTAGTAGAGCCTTCTATGAAAAACTGTTTTTT. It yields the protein CASSRAFYEKLFF.

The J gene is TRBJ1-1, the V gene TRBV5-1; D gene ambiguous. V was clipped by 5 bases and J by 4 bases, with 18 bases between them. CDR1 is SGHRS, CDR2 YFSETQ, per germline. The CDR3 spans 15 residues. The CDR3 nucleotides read TGCGCCAGCAGTTTATCCCCGGTCTATGGCACTGAAGCTTTCTTT. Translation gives CASSLSPVYGTEAFF.

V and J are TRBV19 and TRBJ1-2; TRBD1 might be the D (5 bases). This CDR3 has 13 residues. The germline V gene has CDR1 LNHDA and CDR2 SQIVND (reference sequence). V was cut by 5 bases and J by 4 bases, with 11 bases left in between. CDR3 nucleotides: TGTGCCAGTAGTGTTGCGACAGCCTATGGCTACACCTTC. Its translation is CASSVATAYGYTF.

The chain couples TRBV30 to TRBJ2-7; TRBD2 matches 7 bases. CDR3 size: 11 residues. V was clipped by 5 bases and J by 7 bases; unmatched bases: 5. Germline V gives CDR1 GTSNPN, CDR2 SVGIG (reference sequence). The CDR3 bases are TGTGCCTGGGGTCCGGGGGGTGAGCAGTACTTC. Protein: CAWGPGGEQYF.

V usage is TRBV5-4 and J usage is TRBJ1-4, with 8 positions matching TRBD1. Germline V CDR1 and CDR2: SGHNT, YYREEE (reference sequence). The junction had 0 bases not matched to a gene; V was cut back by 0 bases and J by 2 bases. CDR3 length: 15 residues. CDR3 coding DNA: TGTGCCAGCAGCTTGGGGACAGGGACTAATGAAAAACTGTTTTTT. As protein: CASSLGTGTNEKLFF.

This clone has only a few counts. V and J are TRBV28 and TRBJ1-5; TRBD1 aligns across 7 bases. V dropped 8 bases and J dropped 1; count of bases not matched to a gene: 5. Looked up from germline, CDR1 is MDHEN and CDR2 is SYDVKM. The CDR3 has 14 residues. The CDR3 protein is CASDGQVSNQPQHF. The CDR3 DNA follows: TGTGCCAGCGATGGACAGGTGAGCAATCAGCCCCAGCATTTT.

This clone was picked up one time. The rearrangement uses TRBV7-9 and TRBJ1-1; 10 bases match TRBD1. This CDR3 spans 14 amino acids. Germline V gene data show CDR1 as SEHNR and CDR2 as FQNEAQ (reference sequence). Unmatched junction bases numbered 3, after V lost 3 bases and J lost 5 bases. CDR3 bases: TGTGCCAGCAGCTTCCCGGGACAGGGGACTGAAGCTTTCTTT. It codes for CASSFPGQGTEAFF.

CDR3 sequence reads: CASSSGGADTEAFF. Written as DNA, the CDR3 is TGTGCCAGCAGTTCAGGGGGCGCGGACACTGAAGCTTTCTTT. V gene TRBV28 combines with J gene TRBJ1-1; 8 positions match TRBD1. The V segment lost 4 bases and the J segment 3 bases; nucleotides outside the gene matches: 4. This CDR3 is built from 14 residues. In germline, CDR1 is MDHEN, CDR2 SYDVKM.